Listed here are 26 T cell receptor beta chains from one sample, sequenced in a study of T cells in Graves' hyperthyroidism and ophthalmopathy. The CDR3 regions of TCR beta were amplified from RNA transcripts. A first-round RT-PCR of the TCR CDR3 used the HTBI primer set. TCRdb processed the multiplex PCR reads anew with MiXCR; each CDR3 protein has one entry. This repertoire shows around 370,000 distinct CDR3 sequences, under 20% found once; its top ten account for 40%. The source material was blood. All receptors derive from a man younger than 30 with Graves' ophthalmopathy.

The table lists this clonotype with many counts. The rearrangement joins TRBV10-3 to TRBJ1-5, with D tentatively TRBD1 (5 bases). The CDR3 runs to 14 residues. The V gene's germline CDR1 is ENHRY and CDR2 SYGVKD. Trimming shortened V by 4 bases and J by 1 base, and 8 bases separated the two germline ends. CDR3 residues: CAISGGTSNQPQHF. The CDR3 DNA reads TGTGCCATCAGTGGAGGGACCAGCAATCAGCCCCAGCATTTT.

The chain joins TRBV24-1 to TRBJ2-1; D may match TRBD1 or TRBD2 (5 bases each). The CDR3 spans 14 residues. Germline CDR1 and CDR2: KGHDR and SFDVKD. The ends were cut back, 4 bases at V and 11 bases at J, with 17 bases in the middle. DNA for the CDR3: TGTGCCACCAGTGACTTAAACCGGGACGGTAAGCAGTTCTTC. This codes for CATSDLNRDGKQFF.

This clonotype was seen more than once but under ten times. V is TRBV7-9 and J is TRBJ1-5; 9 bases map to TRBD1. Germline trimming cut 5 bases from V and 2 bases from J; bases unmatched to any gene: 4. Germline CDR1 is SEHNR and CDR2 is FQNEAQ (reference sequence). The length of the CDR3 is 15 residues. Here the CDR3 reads CASSQTGGGNQPQHF. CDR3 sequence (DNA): TGTGCCAGCAGCCAAACAGGGGGCGGCAATCAGCCCCAGCATTTT.

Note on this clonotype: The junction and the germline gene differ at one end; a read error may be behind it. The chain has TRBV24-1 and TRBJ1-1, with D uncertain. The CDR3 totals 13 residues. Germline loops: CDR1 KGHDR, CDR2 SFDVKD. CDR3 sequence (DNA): TGTGCCACCAGTGATGGCAGAAACACTAAAGCTTTCTTT. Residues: CATSDGRNTKAFF.

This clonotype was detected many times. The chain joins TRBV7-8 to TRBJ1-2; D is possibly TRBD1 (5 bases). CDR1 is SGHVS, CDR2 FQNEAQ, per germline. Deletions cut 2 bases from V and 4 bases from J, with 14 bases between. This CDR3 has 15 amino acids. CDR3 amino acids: CASSLLQGELYGYTF. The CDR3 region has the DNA TGTGCCAGCAGCTTACTTCAAGGGGAACTCTATGGCTACACCTTC.

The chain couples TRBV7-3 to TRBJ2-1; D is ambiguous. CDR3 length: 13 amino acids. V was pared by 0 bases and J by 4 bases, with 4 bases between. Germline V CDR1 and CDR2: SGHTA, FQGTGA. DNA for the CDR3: TGTGCCAGCAGCTTAACGTTTTACAATGAGCAGTTCTTC. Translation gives CASSLTFYNEQFF.

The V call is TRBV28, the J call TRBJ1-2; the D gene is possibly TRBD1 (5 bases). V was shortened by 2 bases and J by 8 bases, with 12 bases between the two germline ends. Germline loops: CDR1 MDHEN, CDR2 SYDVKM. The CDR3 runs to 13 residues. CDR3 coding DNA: TGTGCCAGCAGTTTAAGTGGGGGGAGCGGCTACACCTTC. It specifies CASSLSGGSGYTF.

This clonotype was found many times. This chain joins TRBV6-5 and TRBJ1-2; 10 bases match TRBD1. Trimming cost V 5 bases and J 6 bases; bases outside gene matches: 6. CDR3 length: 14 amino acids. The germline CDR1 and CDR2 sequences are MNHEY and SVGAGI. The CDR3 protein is CASSTGTGDDGYTF. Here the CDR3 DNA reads TGTGCCAGCAGTACGGGGACAGGGGACGATGGCTACACCTTC.

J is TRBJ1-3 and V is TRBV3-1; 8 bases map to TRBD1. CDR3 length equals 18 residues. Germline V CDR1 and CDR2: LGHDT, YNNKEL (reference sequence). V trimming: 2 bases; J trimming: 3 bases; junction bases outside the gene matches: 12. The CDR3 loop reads CASSQLVSRGLGGNTIYF. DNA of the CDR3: TGTGCCAGCAGCCAACTGGTATCCAGGGGGCTCGGTGGAAACACCATATATTTT.

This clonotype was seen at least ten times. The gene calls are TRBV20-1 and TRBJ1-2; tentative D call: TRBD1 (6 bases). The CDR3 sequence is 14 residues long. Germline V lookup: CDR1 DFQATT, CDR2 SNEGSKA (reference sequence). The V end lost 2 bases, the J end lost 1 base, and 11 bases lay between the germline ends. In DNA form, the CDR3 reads TGCAGTGCTAGATCCGACAGGAGTAACTATGGCTACACCTTC. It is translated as CSARSDRSNYGYTF.

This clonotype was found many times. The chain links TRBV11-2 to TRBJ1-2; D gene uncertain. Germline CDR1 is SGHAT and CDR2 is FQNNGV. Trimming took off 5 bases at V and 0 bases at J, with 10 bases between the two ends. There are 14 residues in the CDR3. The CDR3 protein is CASSVGGTNYGYTF. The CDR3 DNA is TGTGCCAGCAGCGTCGGTGGTACTAACTATGGCTACACCTTC.

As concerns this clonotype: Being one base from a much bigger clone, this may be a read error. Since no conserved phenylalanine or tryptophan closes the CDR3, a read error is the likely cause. CDR3 residues: CSATSAQETQYS. CDR3 coding DNA: TGCAGTGCAACAAGCGCCCAAGAGACCCAGTACTCC. V and J are TRBV20-1 and TRBJ2-5; D not certain. CDR3 length equals 12 residues. Germline CDR1 and CDR2: DFQATT and SNEGSKA (reference sequence). Trimming cost V 6 bases and J 1 base, with 9 bases left between them.

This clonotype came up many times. The CDR3 spells CSAGGQGIIRTDTQYF. CDR3 nucleotide sequence: TGCAGTGCGGGAGGACAGGGAATCATACGCACAGATACGCAGTATTTT. J is TRBJ2-3 and V is TRBV20-1; TRBD1 matches 8 bases. This CDR3 comprises 16 residues. Per the germline V gene, CDR1 is DFQATT and CDR2 is SNEGSKA (reference sequence). Trimming at V came to 6 bases and at J to 1 base, leaving 12 bases not matched to a gene.

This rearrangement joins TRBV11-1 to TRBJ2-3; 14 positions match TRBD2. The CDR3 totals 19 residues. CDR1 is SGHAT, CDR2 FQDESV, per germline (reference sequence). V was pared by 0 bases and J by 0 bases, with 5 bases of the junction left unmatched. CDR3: CASSLAGLAGVLSTDTQYF. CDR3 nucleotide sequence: TGTGCCAGCAGCTTAGCGGGACTAGCGGGGGTACTGAGCACAGATACGCAGTATTTT. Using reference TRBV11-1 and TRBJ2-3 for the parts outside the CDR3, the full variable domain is EAEVAQSPRYKITEKSQAVAFWCDPISGHATLYWYRQILGQGPELLVQFQDESVVDDSQLPKDRFSAERLKGVDSTLKIQPAELGDSAMYLCASSLAGLAGVLSTDTQYFGPGTRLTVL.

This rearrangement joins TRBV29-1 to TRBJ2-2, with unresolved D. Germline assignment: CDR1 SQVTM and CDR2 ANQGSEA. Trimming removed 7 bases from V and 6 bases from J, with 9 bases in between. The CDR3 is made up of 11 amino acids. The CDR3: CSAETAGELFF. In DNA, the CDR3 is TGCAGCGCTGAGACTGCCGGGGAGCTGTTTTTT.

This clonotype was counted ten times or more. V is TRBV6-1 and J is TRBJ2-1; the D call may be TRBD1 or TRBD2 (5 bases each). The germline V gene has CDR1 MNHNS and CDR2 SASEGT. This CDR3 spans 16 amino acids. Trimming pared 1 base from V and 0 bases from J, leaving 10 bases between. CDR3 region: CASSEVWGSSYNEQFF. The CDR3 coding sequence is TGTGCCAGCAGTGAAGTATGGGGGAGCTCCTACAATGAGCAGTTCTTC.

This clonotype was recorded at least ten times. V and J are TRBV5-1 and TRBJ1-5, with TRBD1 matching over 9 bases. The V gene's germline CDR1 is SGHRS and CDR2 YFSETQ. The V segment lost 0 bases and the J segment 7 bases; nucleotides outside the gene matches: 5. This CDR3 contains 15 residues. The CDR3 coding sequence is TGCGCCAGCAGCTTGGAGGGGACAGGGAACCAGCCCCAGCATTTT. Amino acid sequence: CASSLEGTGNQPQHF.

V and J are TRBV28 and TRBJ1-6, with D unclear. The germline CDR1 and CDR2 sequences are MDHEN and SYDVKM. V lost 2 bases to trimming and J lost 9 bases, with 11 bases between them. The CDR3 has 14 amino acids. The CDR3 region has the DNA TGTGCCAGCAGTTTAAGGCATATGCTTTCACCCCTCCACTTT. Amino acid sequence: CASSLRHMLSPLHF.

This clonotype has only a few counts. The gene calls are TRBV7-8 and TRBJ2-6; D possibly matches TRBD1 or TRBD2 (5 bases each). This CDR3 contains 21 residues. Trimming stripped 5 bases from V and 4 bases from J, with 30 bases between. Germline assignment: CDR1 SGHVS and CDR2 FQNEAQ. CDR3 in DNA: TGTGCCAGCAGCCTGCTGGACATGAGACGCTTTCTTCGAGGGGGGGCCAACGTCCTGACTTTC. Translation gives CASSLLDMRRFLRGGANVLTF. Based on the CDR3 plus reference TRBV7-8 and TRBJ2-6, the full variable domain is GAGVSQSPRYKVAKRGQDVALRCDPISGHVSLFWYQQALGQGPEFLTYFQNEAQLDKSGLPSDRFFAERPEGSVSTLKIQRTQQEDSAVYLCASSLLDMRRFLRGGANVLTFGAGSRLTVL.

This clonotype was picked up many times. Here the CDR3 DNA reads TGTGCCAGCAGCCACGACATTAACTATGGCTACACCTTC. This sequence encodes CASSHDINYGYTF. V usage is TRBV3-1 and J usage is TRBJ1-2; unclear D gene. The germline V and J ends were trimmed by 3 bases and 1 base, with 6 bases remaining between them. This CDR3 spans 13 amino acids. Germline V gives CDR1 LGHDT, CDR2 YNNKEL (reference sequence).

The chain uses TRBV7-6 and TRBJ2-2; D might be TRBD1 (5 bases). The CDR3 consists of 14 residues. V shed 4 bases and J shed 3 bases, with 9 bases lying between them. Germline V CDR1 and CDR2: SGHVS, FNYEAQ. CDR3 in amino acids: CASSSDTYTGELFF. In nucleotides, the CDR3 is TGTGCCAGCAGCTCGGACACGTACACCGGGGAGCTGTTTTTT.

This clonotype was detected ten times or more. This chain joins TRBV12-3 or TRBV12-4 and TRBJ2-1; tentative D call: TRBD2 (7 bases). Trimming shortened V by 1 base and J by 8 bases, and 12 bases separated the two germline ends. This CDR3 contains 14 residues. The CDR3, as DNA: TGTGCCAGCAGTTTAGGCCAGGGGAGGGATGAGCAGTTCTTC. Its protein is CASSLGQGRDEQFF.

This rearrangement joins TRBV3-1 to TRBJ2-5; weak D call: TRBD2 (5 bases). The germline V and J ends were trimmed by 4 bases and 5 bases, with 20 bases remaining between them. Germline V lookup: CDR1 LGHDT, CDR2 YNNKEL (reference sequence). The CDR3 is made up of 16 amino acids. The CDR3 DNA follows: TGTGCCAGCAGCCCCTTTAGGGAACCGTCGGGGGAGACCCAGTACTTC. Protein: CASSPFREPSGETQYF.

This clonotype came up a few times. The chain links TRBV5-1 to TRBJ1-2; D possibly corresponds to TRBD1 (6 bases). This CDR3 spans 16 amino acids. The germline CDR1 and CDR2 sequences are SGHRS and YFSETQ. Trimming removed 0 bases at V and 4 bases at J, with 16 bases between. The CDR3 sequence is CASSLVRRGESYGYTF. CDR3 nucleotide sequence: TGCGCCAGCAGCTTGGTCCGCAGGGGTGAATCCTATGGCTACACCTTC.

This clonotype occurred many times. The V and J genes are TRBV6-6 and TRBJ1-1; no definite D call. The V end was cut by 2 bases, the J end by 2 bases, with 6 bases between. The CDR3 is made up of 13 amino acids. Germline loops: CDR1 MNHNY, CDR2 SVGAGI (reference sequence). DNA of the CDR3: TGTGCCAGCAGTTACAGAGCCAACACTGAAGCTTTCTTT. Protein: CASSYRANTEAFF.

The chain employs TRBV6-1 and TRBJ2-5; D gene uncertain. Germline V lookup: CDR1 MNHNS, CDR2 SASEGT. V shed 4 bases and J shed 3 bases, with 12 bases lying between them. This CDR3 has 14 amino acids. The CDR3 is CASSAGPIEETQYF. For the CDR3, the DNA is TGTGCCAGCAGTGCCGGACCAATTGAAGAGACCCAGTACTTC.